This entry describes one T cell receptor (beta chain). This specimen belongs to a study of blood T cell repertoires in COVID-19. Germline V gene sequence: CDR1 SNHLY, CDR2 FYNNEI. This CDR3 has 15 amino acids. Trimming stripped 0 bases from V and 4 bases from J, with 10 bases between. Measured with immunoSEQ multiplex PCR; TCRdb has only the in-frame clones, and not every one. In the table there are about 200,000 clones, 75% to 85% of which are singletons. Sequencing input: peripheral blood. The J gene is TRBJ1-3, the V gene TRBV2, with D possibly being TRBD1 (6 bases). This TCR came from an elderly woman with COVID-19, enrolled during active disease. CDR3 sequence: CASSEARGTGNTIYF. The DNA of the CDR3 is TGTGCCAGCAGTGAAGCGCGAGGGACAGGAAACACCATATATTTT. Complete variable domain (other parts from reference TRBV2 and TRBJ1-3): EPEVTQTPSHQVTQMGQEVILRCVPISNHLYFYWYRQILGQKVEFLVSFYNNEISEKSEIFDDQFSVERPDGSNFTLKIRSTKLEDSAMYFCASSEARGTGNTIYFGEGSWLTVV.